The clone carrying this T cell receptor beta chain was counted many times. Antigen unknown. Template switching (which added a universal primer site) was used, and cDNA carried unique molecular identifiers. TCRdb recomputed calls from the 5' RACE reads with MiXCR, one row per CDR3 protein. The table includes fewer than 650,000 distinct CDR3 sequences, 9% to 10% detected once. The sample belongs to a study of identical twins. Only healthy Caucasians were enrolled as donors. Study-level points and caveats: Clonotypes of the beta chain that were abundant in cord blood carried fewer insertions (memory repertoires showed none).

This sample was also put to use in a study of yellow fever vaccine responses in identical twins.

This receptor was obtained from a woman under 30 in good health. The material sequenced was PBMCs.

The CDR3: CATIDLAPYYNEQFF. For the CDR3, the DNA is TGTGCCACCATTGATCTGGCCCCTTACTACAATGAGCAGTTCTTC. The chain couples TRBV6-1 to TRBJ2-1; D gene ambiguous. The CDR3 totals 15 residues. V shed 10 bases and J shed 3 bases, with 19 bases lying between them. Germline V lookup: CDR1 MNHNS, CDR2 SASEGT.